This entry concerns a single T cell receptor beta chain. Its antigen is currently not known. No per-base quality is available; no much larger clone lies one base away. To be included, a participant needed at least one PBMC sample from before ART initiation plus at least two post-ART samples. Every participant with HIV received treatment in the United States of America. Before DNA extraction, cryopreserved samples containing roughly 1-11 million PBMC were thawed and washed. At the time of the earliest PBMC sample for each participant with HIV, ages ranged from about 23 to 60 years. Each participant contributed PBMC samples from 1-4 timepoints before ART initiation and 2-8 timepoints after ART initiation, with a median of 7 samples. For every participant, serial HIV viral load, CD4+ T-cell count, ART history and demographic data were obtained. Genomic DNA was extracted from unsorted PBMC with a Qiagen kit on a QIAcube, with processing performed in batches of 12 samples.

From the cysteine through the phenylalanine, the CDR3 covers 13 amino acids. Solely the CDR3 DNA is kept, with 39 bases framed from the first base. The germline V gene gives CDR1 as SGHTA and CDR2 as FQGTGA. V is shortened by 0 bases, J by 6 bases, and the region joining them spans 6 bases. The data belong to a study of long-term antiretroviral therapy in people with HIV (dated by TCRdb to between 2021 and 2023). For the wider study: Collection of the earliest samples took place about a decade ahead of the 2015 WHO recommendation for immediate ART, at a time when ART was typically delayed until CD4 counts fell. Whether ART initiation and durable HIV suppression were associated with changes in peripheral blood TRB repertoire composition and diversity was tested in a retrospective serial study. A total of 150 to 200 cryopreserved PBMC samples came from 25 to 35 adults with confirmed HIV infection and were collected serially over a mean of about 6 years (range 1-12). Among the 30 or so participants with HIV, about 11 were female. No cross-contamination during QIAcube processing was seen in test extractions of a monoclonal T-cell line run alongside 30 or so polyclonal samples.

General study outcomes and caveats: Inferences about post-ART repertoire changes were limited because no data were available on ART adherence, viral resistance or therapy changes. Since PBMC availability was limited, sequencing covered only the TCR beta chain, with no alpha chain pairing. A significant increase in TRB diversity was found to be associated with ART initiation, although TRB diversity was observed to remain significantly below that of transplant donor controls even after long-term ART. At every time point, the repertoire was dominated by expanded TRB clones first identified before ART initiation, although this dominance fluctuated and, in many PLHIV, declined after ART. Because pre-ART samples had limited cell numbers, profiling was done on unsorted PBMC rather than on sorted CD4+ and CD8+ T cells. The samples span the years 2004 to 2017, and the ART regimens used may be less effective than current regimens. Compared with controls, HIV repertoires had narrower CDR3 length ranges, and the network structure pointed to an antigen-experienced repertoire that shifted only slightly toward naive after ART.

The immunoSEQ hsTCRB v3.0 assay was used at survey level resolution to sequence the TRB variable region. The targeted TRB sequencing depth was roughly 40,000-50,000 T-cell genomes per sample. An Illumina MiSeq with a v3 150-cycle kit was used to sequence the pooled TRB libraries. The authors processed their data as follows. Repertoire analysis was performed in R inside a reproducible Nextflow workflow that covered QC, data transformation and analysis. Custom analyses were implemented in LymphoSeq2, an R package for AIRR-Seq data exploration. A handful of samples that produced fewer than 5000 total TRB sequences were removed, so 188 HIV repertoires were analyzed. Among the roughly 190 retained HIV repertoires, approximately 57 were collected before ART initiation and 120 to 140 were collected after ART initiation. Repertoires were downsampled to 5000 TRB nucleotide sequences, and summary statistics were averaged over 100 downsampling iterations. TRB sequences were retained for analysis only if CDR3 regions of at least seven amino acids were present. A Shannon entropy-derived clonality score and the Gini coefficient were used to measure diversity. In the repertoire networks, any two of the top 5000 CDR3 amino acid sequences were connected whenever the two sequences differed by an edit distance of one. For TRB CDR3 amino acid sequences, antigen specificity groups and MHC restriction were predicted with GLIPH2. CDR3 amino acid sequences were matched against VDJdb and McPAS-TCR to flag known CMV, EBV, HIV or tissue antigen associations. Pre-ART, post-ART and control groups were compared with Wilcoxon signed-rank tests and Holm-Bonferroni correction. TCRdb mirrors the immuneACCESS table, restricted to in-frame sequences. Some clones are absent from its copies; in checked studies, under half trace to an unresolved V gene, and the reason for the others is unknown. Clone size and the V and J calls come from that table; the DNA yielded D and trimming. The sample includes some 16,000 clones, with 85% to 95% observed a single time. Roughly 1.3% of the sample is held by the ten biggest clonotypes.

Rearrangement joined TRBV7-3 to TRBJ1-5, with the D gene too uncertain to name. The starting material was unsorted PBMCs, obtained roughly 10 years after starting antiretroviral therapy. This TCR came from a man aged 30 to 45 with HIV. The CDR3 protein sequence reads: CASSLTVGQPQHF. DNA sequence: TGTGCCAGCAGCTTAACGGTGGGTCAGCCCCAGCATTTT.